Below, 30 T cell receptor beta chains from the same sample are listed, as sequenced in a study of blood T cells in healthy people across ages. For the second PCR, which ran for 7 to 11 cycles, a sample-barcoded 5' primer and a J-beta primer mix were used. TCRdb re-called the 5' RACE reads with MiXCR, one entry per CDR3 protein. The profile covers around 1.7 million distinct CDR3 sequences, with roughly 27% appearing a single time and roughly 8% taken by the ten largest. Sequenced sample: blood. The receptor set was obtained from a woman aged 25 to 39 in good health.

This clonotype was recorded a few times. The chain joins TRBV20-1 to TRBJ2-1, with D perhaps assigned TRBD1 or TRBD2 (5 bases each). CDR3 length equals 15 residues. Germline-derived CDR1 and CDR2 are DFQATT and SNEGSKA (reference sequence). V was pared by 6 bases and J by 3 bases, with 18 bases between. The DNA of the CDR3 is TGCAGTGCGCCAACGGGACCCCCGCGCTACAATGAGCAGTTCTTC. It encodes CSAPTGPPRYNEQFF.

This rearrangement joins TRBV12-5 to TRBJ2-7, with 8 bases lining up with TRBD1. The CDR3 length is 14 residues. Germline V CDR1 and CDR2: LGHNT, FRNRAP. V lost 7 bases, J lost 5 bases, and 10 bases stayed unmatched. In nucleotides, the CDR3 is TGTGCTAGTGCCCACGTGAACAGGGGGAACGAGCAGTACTTC. It specifies CASAHVNRGNEQYF.

This clonotype appeared a few times. CDR3 residues: CSVQTGDQPQHF. CDR3 in DNA: TGCAGTGTCCAGACCGGGGATCAGCCCCAGCATTTT. The gene calls are TRBV20-1 and TRBJ1-5; the D is unclear. The CDR3 consists of 12 residues. V lost 7 bases and J 5 bases, leaving 12 bases between the germline ends. From germline, CDR1 is DFQATT and CDR2 SNEGSKA (reference sequence).

This chain connects TRBV6-5 to TRBJ2-3; tentatively, D is TRBD2 (6 bases). Germline lookup yields CDR1 MNHEY and CDR2 SVGAGI. V was pared by 6 bases and J by 9 bases, with 19 bases between. This CDR3 has 14 amino acids. The CDR3 DNA is TGTGCCAGCAGCCGCGGGGTAGCGAGGGACACGCAGTATTTT. Protein sequence: CASSRGVARDTQYF.

This clonotype was counted ten times or more. The chain is built from TRBV4-2 and TRBJ2-7; 7 bases line up with TRBD2. Germline V gene lookup returns CDR1 LGHNA and CDR2 YNFKEQ. The CDR3 spans 15 residues. J gave up 7 bases and V 1 base, and 10 bases lay outside the gene matches. CDR3 nucleotide sequence: TGTGCCAGCAGCCAAGCACTCGGGCGGGGGAGGGAGCAGTACTTC. As protein: CASSQALGRGREQYF.

This clonotype turned up a few times. J is TRBJ2-1 and V is TRBV12-3 or TRBV12-4; the match to TRBD1 covers 9 bases. Losses at the gene ends were 4 bases for V and 8 bases for J; bases not matched to a gene: 3. The CDR3 is 13 residues long. The CDR3 DNA reads as TGTGCCAGCAGTTGGACAGGGGTGGATGAGCAGTTCTTC. It encodes CASSWTGVDEQFF.

This clonotype has just a few counts. The chain carries TRBV6-2 or TRBV6-3 and TRBJ1-1; D gene uncertain. Per the germline V gene, CDR1 is MNHEY and CDR2 is SVGEGT. The CDR3 loop spans 12 amino acids. V was shortened by 8 bases and J by 2 bases, with 9 bases between the two germline ends. The chain's CDR3 is CASRKTNTEAFF. DNA of the CDR3: TGTGCCAGCCGCAAAACCAACACTGAAGCTTTCTTT.

Details on this clonotype: This CDR3 is missing its conserved last phenylalanine or tryptophan, likely due to a read error. The gene calls are TRBV7-9 and TRBJ2-1; D may be TRBD2 (5 bases). The V end was cut by 1 base, the J end by 4 bases, with 11 bases between. Germline values: CDR1 SEHNR, CDR2 FQNEAQ (reference sequence). CDR3 size: 15 residues. In DNA, the CDR3 is TGTGCCAGCAGCTTAGGTTTTAGGGAGTACAATGAGCAGTTCTGC. Translated, it gives CASSLGFREYNEQFC.

The genes are TRBV20-1 and TRBJ1-5; perhaps TRBD1 as D (5 bases). The germline V and J ends were trimmed by 4 bases and 0 bases, with 13 bases remaining between them. Germline-derived CDR1 and CDR2 are DFQATT and SNEGSKA (reference sequence). There are 15 residues in the CDR3. CDR3 sequence: CSAKGRTYSNQPQHF. The CDR3 bases are TGCAGTGCTAAGGGACGGACGTATAGCAATCAGCCCCAGCATTTT.

The V call is TRBV12-3 or TRBV12-4, the J call TRBJ1-2; D gene uncertain. V was pared by 3 bases and J by 8 bases, with 10 bases between. There are 12 residues in the CDR3. The CDR3 DNA reads TGTGCCAGCAGTTTGCAGGCCCAGGGCTACACCTTC. Protein sequence: CASSLQAQGYTF.

The CDR3 protein is CASSGQWGQPQHF. CDR3 bases: TGCGCCAGCTCCGGGCAATGGGGGCAGCCCCAGCATTTT. The V gene is TRBV10-2, the J gene TRBJ1-5; perhaps TRBD1 as D (5 bases). This CDR3 comprises 13 residues. Germline assignment: CDR1 WSHSY and CDR2 SAAADI. V lost 8 bases and J lost 7, with 15 bases in between.

This clonotype has only a few counts. Being one base from a much bigger clone, this may be a read error. V and J are TRBV7-3 and TRBJ2-5, with a weak D call TRBD2 (7 bases). V was clipped by 3 bases and J by 11 bases, with 22 bases between them. The CDR3 totals 15 residues. CDR1 is SGHTA, CDR2 FQGTGA, per germline. CDR3 sequence: CASSLLAGAGNEQYF. Here the CDR3 DNA reads TGTGCCAGCAGCTTGCTCGCGGGGGCGGGGAATGAGCAGTACTTC.

The chain carries TRBV7-3 and TRBJ2-3; 10 bases agree with TRBD2. Germline V CDR1 and CDR2: SGHTA, FQGTGA. CDR3 length: 17 amino acids. V lost 2 bases, J lost 2 bases, and 7 bases stayed unmatched. CDR3 DNA sequence: TGTGCCAGCAGCTTAGGAGCGGGGGGGCCTAACACAGATACGCAGTATTTT. Translated: CASSLGAGGPNTDTQYF.

The chain has TRBV3-1 and TRBJ1-5, with a tentative D call TRBD1 (6 bases). This CDR3 region has 15 residues. CDR1 is LGHDT and CDR2 is YNNKEL in the germline V gene (reference sequence). The V end was cut by 4 bases, the J end by 6 bases, with 16 bases between. CDR3 region: CASSPPGGGLQPQHF. In nucleotides, the CDR3 is TGTGCCAGCAGCCCCCCGGGTGGGGGCCTTCAGCCCCAGCATTTT.

The table lists this clonotype with a few counts. CDR3 DNA: TGTGCCAGCAGCCAAGTCGGCCGAGGAGGGACCCAGTACTTC. This gives the protein CASSQVGRGGTQYF. V and J are TRBV3-1 and TRBJ2-4, with D possibly being TRBD2 (5 bases). Judging by the DNA end, TRBJ2-5 fits better; the J call may be wrong. The CDR3 sequence is 14 residues long. Germline loops: CDR1 LGHDT, CDR2 YNNKEL (reference sequence).

This clonotype showed up just a few times. The chain carries TRBV7-9 and TRBJ1-6; perhaps TRBD1 as D (6 bases). V was clipped by 5 bases and J by 7 bases, with 15 bases between them. The CDR3 is 15 amino acids. The germline V gene encodes CDR1 SEHNR and CDR2 FQNEAQ (reference sequence). The chain's CDR3 is CASSLPAQGNSPLHF. In nucleotides, the CDR3 is TGTGCCAGCAGCCTTCCGGCGCAGGGGAATTCACCCCTCCACTTT.

The chain couples TRBV12-3 or TRBV12-4 to TRBJ2-1, with TRBD1 matching over 7 bases. J was trimmed by 6 bases and V by 6 bases; bases with no gene match: 11. CDR3 length equals 15 residues. The CDR3 spells CASRLPGTASNEQFF. The CDR3 region has the DNA TGTGCCAGCAGGCTGCCGGGGACAGCCTCCAATGAGCAGTTCTTC.

Of note for this clonotype: Compared with germline, one end of the junction differs, possibly owing to a read error. This chain uses TRBV7-2 with TRBJ2-1, with no clear D. The CDR3 is made up of 12 amino acids. Germline CDR1 and CDR2: SGHTA and FQGNSA. CDR3: CASRDLGSERFF. CDR3 DNA: TGTGCCAGCAGAGACCTAGGAAGTGAGCGGTTCTTC.

In this sample, this clonotype turned up a few times. The rearrangement joins TRBV5-1 to TRBJ1-6; unclear D gene. CDR1 and CDR2 from the germline V gene are SGHRS and YFSETQ. Trimming removed 0 bases at V and 9 bases at J, with 10 bases between. The CDR3 length is 14 residues. The CDR3 here is CASSLGHGVSPLHF. The CDR3 DNA reads TGCGCCAGCAGCTTGGGACACGGAGTTTCACCCCTCCACTTT.

On this clonotype: A much bigger clone sits one base away, suggesting this may be a read error. The chain combines TRBV6-5 with TRBJ2-7, with D maybe TRBD2 (5 bases). The CDR3 sequence is 15 residues long. In germline, CDR1 is MNHEY, CDR2 SVGAGI. CDR3 sequence reads: CASGYSPGSLGEQYF. In DNA, the CDR3 is TGTGCCAGCGGTTACTCGCCGGGATCCCTAGGGGAGCAGTACTTC.

This chain uses TRBV3-1 with TRBJ2-1; the D gene could be TRBD1 or TRBD2 (6 bases each). Trimming took 2 bases from V and 9 from J, leaving 14 bases between them. The CDR3 covers 14 residues. Germline CDR1 reads LGHDT; CDR2 reads YNNKEL (reference sequence). CDR3: CASSQNMGGGEQFF. The CDR3 DNA is TGTGCCAGCAGCCAAAATATGGGGGGCGGTGAGCAGTTCTTC.

This clonotype was observed many times. The chain couples TRBV4-1 to TRBJ2-1, with 8 bases that match TRBD2. Germline V gene sequence: CDR1 MGHRA, CDR2 YSYEKL. The CDR3 spans 15 residues. V trimming: 1 base; J trimming: 5 bases; junction bases outside the gene matches: 4. The CDR3 loop reads CASSQAAGVNNEQFF. Written as DNA, the CDR3 is TGCGCCAGCAGCCAAGCAGCGGGGGTGAACAATGAGCAGTTCTTC.

This chain links TRBV13 with TRBJ2-5; D is possibly TRBD2 (5 bases). The CDR3 consists of 15 residues. Trimming left V 5 bases short and J 4 bases short, with 17 bases between. Germline V gene sequence: CDR1 PRHDT, CDR2 FYEKMQ (reference sequence). Here the CDR3 reads CASSNRTVRVETQYF. CDR3 DNA: TGTGCCAGCAGCAACCGGACGGTGCGGGTAGAGACCCAGTACTTC.

V usage is TRBV2 and J usage is TRBJ2-3, with TRBD2 identical over 8 bases. J lost 8 bases, V lost 4 bases, and 5 bases had no gene match. This CDR3 region has 13 residues. The V gene's germline CDR1 is SNHLY and CDR2 FYNNEI. The CDR3 region has the DNA TGTGCCAGCAGTGTAGGCAGCGGGAGTACGCAGTATTTT. Amino acids: CASSVGSGSTQYF.

This clonotype was seen ten or more times. The V and J genes are TRBV7-6 and TRBJ2-7; 9 bases are a match to TRBD1. Per the germline V gene, CDR1 is SGHVS and CDR2 is FNYEAQ. This CDR3 has 16 residues. V lost 5 bases to trimming and J lost 0 bases; unmatched junction nucleotides: 8. As DNA, the CDR3 is TGTGCCAGCAGCGCCTGGACAGGGGACTACTCCTACGAGCAGTACTTC. Its translation is CASSAWTGDYSYEQYF.

The chain uses TRBV5-4 and TRBJ1-6; tentatively, D is TRBD1 (5 bases). With 1 base removed from V and 14 bases from J, the gap between germline ends came to 7 bases. The V gene's germline CDR1 is SGHNT and CDR2 YYREEE (reference sequence). CDR3 length: 11 residues. CDR3: CASSLRGALHF. The CDR3, as DNA: TGTGCCAGCAGCTTGAGAGGGGCCCTCCACTTT.

This chain links TRBV11-2 with TRBJ2-5, with 11 bases fitting TRBD1. Per the germline V gene, CDR1 is SGHAT and CDR2 is FQNNGV. V lost 5 bases to trimming and J lost 13 bases; unmatched junction nucleotides: 9. There are 13 residues in the CDR3. CDR3 DNA: TGTGCCAGCAGCCTCACGGACAGGGGGCCCCCGTACTTC. This encodes CASSLTDRGPPYF.

As for this clonotype: The germline gene is not matched at one end of the junction; a read error may be the cause. The chain couples TRBV7-2 to TRBJ2-1; either TRBD1 or TRBD2 may supply D (5 bases each). Germline V CDR1 and CDR2: SGHTA, FQGNSA. This CDR3 has 13 residues. CDR3 residues: CARSPRDVNEQFF. CDR3 nucleotide sequence: TGTGCCCGCAGCCCCCGGGACGTCAATGAGCAGTTCTTC.

The sample holds a few counts of this clonotype. V gene TRBV4-1 combines with J gene TRBJ2-3, with 8 bases aligning to TRBD2. In germline, CDR1 is MGHRA, CDR2 YSYEKL. The CDR3 length is 15 residues. V lost 3 bases to trimming and J lost 2 bases; unmatched junction nucleotides: 4. CDR3 loop: CASSQIGGATDTQYF. The CDR3 bases are TGCGCCAGCAGCCAGATCGGGGGGGCCACAGATACGCAGTATTTT.

V and J are TRBV7-2 and TRBJ2-4; 11 bases agree with TRBD1. The tail of the sequence fits TRBJ2-7 better, so the J call may be wrong. Germline V CDR1 and CDR2: SGHTA, FQGNSA. The CDR3 length is 17 residues. The CDR3 DNA is TGTGCCAGCAGCTTATTTCCGGGACAGGGGGAAATTTACGAGCAGTACTTC. Its protein product is CASSLFPGQGEIYEQYF.